The source of this T cell receptor beta chain is a study of post-analysis software for immune sequencing data. Study at large: The disease courses covered relapsing-remitting, secondary progressive and progressive-relapsing multiple sclerosis.

This clonotype was seen more than once but under ten times. The antigen is unknown. Study-wide findings and caveats: Normalized Chao1 diversity was significantly lower in multiple sclerosis patients than in controls. With TRBV5-6, TRBV5-1 and TRBV20-1 included, about five TRBV segments were more frequent in patients than in controls. F measure grouped same-batch samples tightly together.

Germline loops: CDR1 MNHNS, CDR2 SASEGT. This CDR3 comprises 12 residues. Unique molecular identifiers tagged the TCR beta cDNA libraries. A few hundred thousand cDNA molecules came from approximately 1 to 10 million T cells. TCRdb re-analysed the PCR reads in MiXCR, keeping a single row per CDR3 protein. The data show around 700,000 distinct CDR3 sequences, over 45% seen once. The rearrangement uses TRBV6-1 and TRBJ2-7; no clear D. The assigned J gene may be wrong: the sequence end matches TRBJ2-4 better. Sequencing was done on a sample of blood. This receptor was taken from a girl aged 2 to 10 with multiple sclerosis. CDR3 protein: CASSEYIDIQYF. The CDR3 DNA follows: TGTGCCAGCAGTGAATATATAGACATTCAGTACTTC.